This is a list of T cell receptor beta chains from one sample in a study of blood T cell repertoires in COVID-19. Some clones are missing from TCRdb's copy, which holds only in-frame ones; the method was immunoSEQ multiplex PCR. Among about 98,000 clones listed, 81% were seen once. The sequenced material came from peripheral blood. These receptors were collected from a man in his sixties with acute or convalescent COVID-19. Each CDR3 is given with its conserved first and last residue. D genes are given only for firm matches. Clone size, where shown, is once, few, many, or a class for clones that have expanded.

>NA|TRBJ2-3|NA|TRBV12-2
TGTGCAAGTCGCCCCCCGGGACAGCGCAGTACTAGCACAGATACGCAGTATTTT
CASRPPGQRSTSTDTQYF
>NA|TRBJ1-4|NA|TRBV20-1
TGCAGTGCAGTAGAGAGGGAAAAACTGTTTTTT
CSAVEREKLFF
>NA|TRBJ1-2|once|TRBV5-4
TGTGCCAGCACCCTTGACACAGCTAACTATGGCTACACCTTC
CASTLDTANYGYTF
>NA|TRBJ2-2|NA|TRBV15
TGTGCCACCAGCAGAGGGGGGCGAGGTCGCACCGGGGAGCTGTTTTTT
CATSRGGRGRTGELFF
>TRBD1|TRBJ2-1|NA|TRBV5-4
TGTGCCAGTAAGGACAGGGTTAACAATGAGCAGTTCTTC
CASKDRVNNEQFF
>NA|TRBJ1-2|NA|TRBV7-2
TGTGCCAGCAGCTTGGCGGGGGCCGGTAACTATGGCTACACCTTC
CASSLAGAGNYGYTF
>NA|TRBJ2-2|NA|TRBV29-1
TGCAGCGTTGAAGATCGGGGCGGGGAGAAGGGGTACACCGGGGAGCTGTTTTTT
CSVEDRGGEKGYTGELFF
>TRBD2|TRBJ2-1|NA|TRBV19
TGTGCCAGTCCCAAGGTTAGCGGGAGACTCCGTGAGCAGTTCTTC
CASPKVSGRLREQFF
>NA|TRBJ2-1|NA|TRBV20-1
TGCAGTGCTAGTTATGGTAGCTCCTACAATGAGCAGTTCTTC
CSASYGSSYNEQFF
>TRBD2|TRBJ2-5|NA|TRBV9
TGTGCCAGCAGCGTAGTAGGCGGGAGGGCCGGAGAGACCCAGTACTTC
CASSVVGGRAGETQYF
>NA|TRBJ1-4|few|TRBV7-9
TGTGCCAGCAGCTTATTCTACGGTGAAAAACTGTTTTTT
CASSLFYGEKLFF
>TRBD2|TRBJ2-1|once|TRBV5-8
TGTGCCAGCAGCTTCGGGGGGGGCGCAGCTAATGAGCAGTTCTTC
CASSFGGGAANEQFF
>TRBD1|TRBJ1-2|NA|TRBV29-1
TGCAGCGTTTTACAGGGGTATGGCTACACCTTC
CSVLQGYGYTF
>NA|TRBJ1-1|many|TRBV20-1
TGCAGTGCTAGTAGGACACAGAACACTGAAGCTTTCTTT
CSASRTQNTEAFF
>NA|TRBJ1-1|NA|TRBV9
TGTGCCAGCAGCGTAGGTGACACGAACACTGAAGCTTTCTTT
CASSVGDTNTEAFF
>NA|TRBJ1-2|NA|TRBV21-1
TGTGCCAGCAGCAAAGCGCGCGGGCTCGGGTATGGCTACACCTTC
CASSKARGLGYGYTF
>TRBD2|TRBJ2-5|few|TRBV15
TGTGCCACCAGCAGAGCGGCGAGCGGGGGGCCAGGGGAGACCCAGTACTTC
CATSRAASGGPGETQYF
>TRBD2|TRBJ2-2|NA|TRBV15
TGTGCCACCAGCAGAGATATGACTAGCGCCGGGGAGCTGTTTTTT
CATSRDMTSAGELFF
>NA|TRBJ2-2|NA|TRBV18
TGTGCCAGCTCACCGTTCTGGACAGAGGCGTCCGGGGAGCTGTTTTTT
CASSPFWTEASGELFF
>NA|TRBJ2-3|NA|TRBV5-6
TGTGCCAGCTCTCGCCCAGGTAGCGGAAACACAGATACGCAGTATTTT
CASSRPGSGNTDTQYF
>NA|TRBJ2-3|NA|TRBV7-2
TGTGCCAGCAGCTTAGGAGGACTGAACACAGATACGCAGTATTTT
CASSLGGLNTDTQYF
>NA|TRBJ2-3|NA|TRBV7-2
TGTGCCAGCAGTAGACAGGGGAGGGTAGATACGCAGTATTTT
CASSRQGRVDTQYF
>TRBD1|TRBJ1-1|NA|TRBV10-3
TGTGCCATCAGTGGGTGGACAGGGGGGAACACTGAAGCTTTCTTT
CAISGWTGGNTEAFF
>NA|TRBJ2-1|NA|TRBV6-2/TRBV6-3
TGTGCCAGCAGTCAGACTAGGAATGAGCAGTTCTTC
CASSQTRNEQFF
>TRBD2|TRBJ2-7|NA|TRBV5-4
TGTGCCAGCAGCGCCCAAACGGGGAGGGCCTACGAGCAGTACTTC
CASSAQTGRAYEQYF
>NA|TRBJ1-2|NA|TRBV5-1
TGCGCCAGCAAACTCGCGGGCTCCTTGTCGGGCTATGGCTACACCTTC
CASKLAGSLSGYGYTF
>TRBD1|TRBJ2-3|NA|TRBV5-1
TGCGCCAGCTCAACCGGGACAGCGCTCGACGATACGCAGTATTTT
CASSTGTALDDTQYF
>NA|TRBJ1-2|once|TRBV7-2
TGTGCCAGCAGCGTATACGCAGGCCCCTATGGCTACACCTTC
CASSVYAGPYGYTF
>NA|TRBJ2-5|NA|TRBV7-2
TGTGCCAGCAGCTTATCGCGGGAGACCCAGTACTTC
CASSLSRETQYF
>TRBD1|TRBJ2-6|NA|TRBV5-5
TGTGCCAGCAGCCTCGGCGGGACAGGGGGATCTGGGGCCAACGTCCTGACTTTC
CASSLGGTGGSGANVLTF
>NA|TRBJ2-3|NA|TRBV2
TGTGCCAGCAGTGAACTAGATACGCAGTATTTT
CASSELDTQYF
>TRBD2|TRBJ2-1|NA|TRBV4-1
TGCGCCAGCAGCCTCGCCGGGACTATGTCATTTGAGCAGTTCTTC
CASSLAGTMSFEQFF
>TRBD2|TRBJ2-3|NA|TRBV10-3
TGTGCCATCAGTGATAGCGGGGTGGATACGCAGTATTTT
CAISDSGVDTQYF
>TRBD2|TRBJ2-1|NA|TRBV19
TGTGCCAGTAGTACCCCAGCGGGGCTATCCTACAATGAGCAGTTCTTC
CASSTPAGLSYNEQFF
>TRBD2|TRBJ2-5|NA|TRBV10-2
TGCGCCAGCAGTGAGGTGTCTAGCGGGAGGATGGAGACCCAGTACTTC
CASSEVSSGRMETQYF
>NA|TRBJ2-7|few|TRBV27
TGTGCCAGCAGTCCCCTCGCGGGACAGAGCTCCTACGAGCAGTACTTC
CASSPLAGQSSYEQYF
>NA|TRBJ2-3|NA|TRBV4-1
TGCGCCAGCAGCTCGAAAGGAGCAGATACGCAGTATTTT
CASSSKGADTQYF
>TRBD1|TRBJ2-4|NA|TRBV19
TGTGCCACTGTCCCCGGGACAGGGGGCCTTACTAACATTCAGTACTTC
CATVPGTGGLTNIQYF
>TRBD2|TRBJ2-5|NA|TRBV6-2/TRBV6-3
TGTGCCAGCAGTTACGGCGCGGGAGGGTACTTACAAGAGACCCAGTACTTC
CASSYGAGGYLQETQYF
>NA|TRBJ1-1|few|TRBV19
TGTGCCAGTAGTATAATACAGGGAAACACTGAAGCTTTCTTT
CASSIIQGNTEAFF
>TRBD1|TRBJ1-3|NA|TRBV19
TGTGCCAGTAGTAATACAGGGGATGGAAACACCATATATTTT
CASSNTGDGNTIYF
>TRBD1|TRBJ1-1|NA|TRBV6-5
TGTGCCAGCAGTTCCAGGACAGGGTACACTGAAGCTTTCTTT
CASSSRTGYTEAFF
>NA|TRBJ2-5|NA|TRBV9
TGTGCCAGCAGCGTAGAGGGGCAGTCGGAGACCCAGTACTTC
CASSVEGQSETQYF